The present T cell receptor beta chain was sequenced within a study of T cell responses to AZD1222 COVID-19 vaccine. Study results and limitations: In all cases, repertoires were sampled only after the peak T cell response.

Germline lookup yields CDR1 SEHNR and CDR2 FQNEAQ (reference sequence). This CDR3 has 16 amino acids. Between the trimmed V and J ends, which lost 2 bases and 3 bases, there was a span of 14 bases. Clones were sequenced by immunoSEQ multiplex PCR, and TCRdb holds only the in-frame ones, with some missing. The table has 97,000 or so clones, roughly 92% seen once. On this clone: The antigen remains undetermined.

This receptor was taken from an adult who received the AZD1222 COVID-19 vaccine. The rearrangement joins TRBV7-9 to TRBJ1-3; no clear D. The sequenced sample was peripheral blood, obtained 28 days after the second AZD1222 dose. CDR3 region: CASSLLRGGDGNTIYF. CDR3 DNA sequence: TGTGCCAGCAGCTTATTGCGCGGCGGAGATGGAAACACCATATATTTT.